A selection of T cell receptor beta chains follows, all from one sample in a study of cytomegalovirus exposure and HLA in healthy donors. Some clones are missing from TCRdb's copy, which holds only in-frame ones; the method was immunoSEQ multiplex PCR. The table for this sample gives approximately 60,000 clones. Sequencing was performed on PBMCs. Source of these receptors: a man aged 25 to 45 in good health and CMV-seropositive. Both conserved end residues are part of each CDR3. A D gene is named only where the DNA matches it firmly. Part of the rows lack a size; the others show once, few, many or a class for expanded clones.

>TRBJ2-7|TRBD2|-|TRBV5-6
TGTGCCAGCAGCTTGGGGAGCGGGGCCTACGAGCAGTACTTC
CASSLGSGAYEQYF
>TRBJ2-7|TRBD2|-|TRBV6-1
TGTGCCAGCAGCTGGGTTCGAGCGGGAGCCTACGAGCAGTACTTC
CASSWVRAGAYEQYF
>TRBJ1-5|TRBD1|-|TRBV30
TGTGCCTGGAGTGTACACTTGGGACAGGGTGTCCAGCCCCAGCATTTT
CAWSVHLGQGVQPQHF
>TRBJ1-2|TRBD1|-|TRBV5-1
TGCGCCAGCAGCTTGGGAGGGACAGGGCACGGCTACACCTTC
CASSLGGTGHGYTF
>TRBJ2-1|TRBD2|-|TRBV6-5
TGTGCCAGCAGGGTAGCGGGAGTGCACAATGAGCAGTTCTTC
CASRVAGVHNEQFF
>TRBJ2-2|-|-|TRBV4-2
TGTGCCAGCAGCCCAGGGGAGGGGAACACCGGGGAGCTGTTTTTT
CASSPGEGNTGELFF
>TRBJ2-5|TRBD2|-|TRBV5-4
TGTGCCAGCAGCCCGAAGACTAGCGGGAGTGTGGAGACCCAGTACTTC
CASSPKTSGSVETQYF
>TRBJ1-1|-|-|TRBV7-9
TGTGCCAGCAGCTTAGACTTCAACACTGAAGCTTTCTTT
CASSLDFNTEAFF
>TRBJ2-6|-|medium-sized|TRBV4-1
TGCGCCAGCAGCCAGTCAGGGGACCTCGCTGGGGCCAACGTCCTGACTTTC
CASSQSGDLAGANVLTF
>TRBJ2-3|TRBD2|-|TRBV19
TGTGCCAGTAGTTCAGCGGGAGGTGCAGATACGCAGTATTTT
CASSSAGGADTQYF
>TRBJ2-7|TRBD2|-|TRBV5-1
TGCGCCAGCAGCTTGGGTAGCGGGAAAACTCCCTACGAGCAGTACTTC
CASSLGSGKTPYEQYF
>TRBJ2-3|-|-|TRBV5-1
TGCGCCAGCAGCTTAAGGGGTACAGATACGCAGTATTTT
CASSLRGTDTQYF
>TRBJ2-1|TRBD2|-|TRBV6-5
TGTGCCAGCAGTTACTCGACCAGCGGGGGGGTTGGTGAGCAGTTCTTC
CASSYSTSGGVGEQFF
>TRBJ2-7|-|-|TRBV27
TGTGCCAGCAGTTCTCAGGCCTACGAGCAGTACTTC
CASSSQAYEQYF
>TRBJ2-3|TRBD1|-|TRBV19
TGTGCCAGTACGGGACAGGGGGCCGATACAGATACGCAGTATTTT
CASTGQGADTDTQYF
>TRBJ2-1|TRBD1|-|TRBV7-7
TGTGCTAGCAGCTTAGGGGGCGATGAGCAGTTCTTC
CASSLGGDEQFF
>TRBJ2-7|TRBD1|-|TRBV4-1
TGCGCCAGCAGCCAAGGACAGGGGGGGACCTACGAGCAGTACTTC
CASSQGQGGTYEQYF
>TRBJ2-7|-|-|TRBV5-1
TGCGCCAGCAGCCAGAAAATTTCTAGCGCCGACGAGCAGTACTTC
CASSQKISSADEQYF
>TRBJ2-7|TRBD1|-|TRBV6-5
TGTGCCGTCCTGACAGGGGGCCCTACAGCGGGAGAGCAGTACTTC
CAVLTGGPTAGEQYF
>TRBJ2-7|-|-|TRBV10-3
TGTGCCATCAGTCCCCGGGAACAGGGCTACGAGCAGTACTTC
CAISPREQGYEQYF
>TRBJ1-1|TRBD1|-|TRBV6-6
TGTGCCAGCAGTTATACCCTACTCAGGGGGGACACTGAAGCTTTCTTT
CASSYTLLRGDTEAFF
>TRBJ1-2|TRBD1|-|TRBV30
TGTGCCTGGGGACAGGGAAATGGCTACACCTTC
CAWGQGNGYTF
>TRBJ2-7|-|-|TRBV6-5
TGTGCCAGCAGTTACTCGGGGAGGTTCTACGAGCAGTACTTC
CASSYSGRFYEQYF
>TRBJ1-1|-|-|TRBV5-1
TGCGCCAGCAGCTTGGCCGGGACTAGCACTGAAGCTTTCTTT
CASSLAGTSTEAFF